This record looks at one T cell receptor (beta chain) sequence and its context. V shed 8 bases, J shed 7 bases, and the junction held 12 bases outside the gene matches. This CDR3 region has 16 residues. TCRdb reprocessed the 5' RACE reads with MiXCR, giving one entry per CDR3 protein. This sample has tens of thousands of distinct CDR3 sequences, with around 10% found just once. The data are from a study of early T cells in non-severe SARS-CoV-2 infection. This sequence originates from an adult who was a healthcare worker with PCR-confirmed SARS-CoV-2 infection or an uninfected control (not recorded which). The sequenced material came from whole blood. The chain joins TRBV12-3 or TRBV12-4 to TRBJ2-2, with 11 bases fitting TRBD1. CDR3 nucleotide sequence: TGTGCCAGCGGACCCCCCGGGACAGGGGGTCTCGGGGAGCTGTTTTTT. Translating it yields CASGPPGTGGLGELFF.